The 3 T cell receptor beta chains presented below share a single source sample, sequenced in a study of cytomegalovirus exposure and HLA in healthy donors. 13 Jbeta primers and 60 Vbeta primers were used for the PCR. Some clones are missing from TCRdb's copy, which holds only in-frame ones; the method was immunoSEQ multiplex PCR. The sample includes about 160,000 clones, less than 90% seen only once; the top ten take approximately 4.1%. The specimen was PBMCs. The receptors derive from a woman between 50 and 59 years old in good health and CMV-seropositive.

This chain connects TRBV5-4 to TRBJ2-3, with TRBD2 matching 10 bases. The germline V gene encodes CDR1 SGHNT and CDR2 YYREEE (reference sequence). The trim removed 3 bases at V and 1 base at J, leaving 2 bases unmatched. The CDR3 covers 15 residues. The CDR3 reads CASSSGLAGTDTQYF. The CDR3, as DNA: TGTGCCAGCAGCTCCGGACTAGCGGGCACAGATACGCAGTATTTT. The entire variable domain, with the rest obtained from reference TRBV5-4 and TRBJ2-3, is as follows: ETGVTQSPTHLIKTRGQQVTLRCSSQSGHNTVSWYQQALGQGPQFIFQYYREEENGRGNFPPRFSGLQFPNYSSELNVNALELDDSALYLCASSSGLAGTDTQYFGPGTRLTVL.

The gene calls are TRBV19 and TRBJ1-4, with TRBD1 as a possible D gene (6 bases). Germline V gene data show CDR1 as LNHDA and CDR2 as SQIVND (reference sequence). Between the trimmed V and J ends, which lost 5 bases and 7 bases, there was a span of 14 bases. The CDR3 length is 14 residues. Here the CDR3 reads CASSPLQGGEKLFF. DNA for the CDR3: TGTGCCAGTAGTCCCTTACAGGGCGGTGAAAAACTGTTTTTT.

V is TRBV29-1 and J is TRBJ2-2, with TRBD1 identical over 12 bases. V shed 4 bases and J 3 bases; nucleotides not matched to a gene: 9. CDR1 SQVTM and CDR2 ANQGSEA come from the germline V gene. CDR3 length: 17 residues. The DNA of the CDR3 is TGCAGCGTTGCGGGACAGGGGGCGGGAAGGGACACCGGGGAGCTGTTTTTT. This translates into CSVAGQGAGRDTGELFF.